This T cell receptor (beta chain) was captured by sequencing in a study of T-cell reconstitution after alpha-beta-depleted transplantation in children. Findings and caveats of the study: Surviving recipient T cells and thymic progenitors produced the high day-60 TCRbeta diversity seen in some patients. By about two months after transplant, alpha-beta T cells reportedly arose from several hundred graft clones that had expanded. T-cell counts and diversity at one year following transplant were attributed mainly to newly produced T cells.

This clonotype was counted at least ten times. What it recognizes is unknown. Unique molecular identifiers featured in how the TCRbeta library was prepared. From the PCR reads, TCRdb called clonotypes with MiXCR, one entry per CDR3 protein. The sample shows fewer than 350,000 distinct CDR3 sequences, around 10% of them seen only once. The V gene's germline CDR1 is SQVTM and CDR2 ANQGSEA. This CDR3 has 14 amino acids. V gave up 6 bases and J gave up 2 bases, with 17 bases separating them. Source: peripheral blood, taken 180 days after TCRalphabeta/CD19-depleted stem cell transplant. The genes are TRBV29-1 and TRBJ2-7; possibly TRBD1 for D (7 bases). This clonotype was obtained from a male patient aged 2-9 years who had a stem cell transplant for chronic granulomatous disease, so the T cells may come from the graft donor. The chain's CDR3 is CSVQGGGSPYEQYF. The CDR3 coding sequence is TGCAGCGTCCAGGGGGGTGGTTCTCCCTACGAGCAGTACTTC.